Given below is one TCR beta chain in context. Its antigen is currently unknown. Possible read error: a much larger clone is one base away. This record comes from a study of tumor and adjacent non-tumor tissue in lung cancer. Overall study context: Patients were aged about 30 to 85, ten or so men and 5 women, stage I to III.

RNA was extracted from bulk tissue without any cell sorting. Distant lung tissue was collected more than 3 cm away from the tumor edge. Study-wide findings and caveats: TCR diversity was significantly greater in tumor than normal lung tissue.

The CDR3 consists of 12 residues. CDR1 is MDHEN and CDR2 is SYDVKM in the germline V gene. A modified ARM-PCR protocol with three rounds of nested PCR amplified TCRbeta. TCRdb ran MiXCR on the multiplex PCR reads and lists one entry per CDR3 protein. The sample includes about 110,000 distinct CDR3 sequences, roughly two thirds seen only once; the top ten take around a fifth. V usage is TRBV28 and J usage is TRBJ2-7; 7 nucleotides line up with TRBD1. The TCR sequence derives from a man in his sixties with non-small cell lung cancer. Sequencing was carried out using distant non-tumor lung tissue. The CDR3 region has the DNA TGTGCCAGCAGGGGGACAGTTTACGACCAGTACTTC. It yields the protein CASRGTVYDQYF.